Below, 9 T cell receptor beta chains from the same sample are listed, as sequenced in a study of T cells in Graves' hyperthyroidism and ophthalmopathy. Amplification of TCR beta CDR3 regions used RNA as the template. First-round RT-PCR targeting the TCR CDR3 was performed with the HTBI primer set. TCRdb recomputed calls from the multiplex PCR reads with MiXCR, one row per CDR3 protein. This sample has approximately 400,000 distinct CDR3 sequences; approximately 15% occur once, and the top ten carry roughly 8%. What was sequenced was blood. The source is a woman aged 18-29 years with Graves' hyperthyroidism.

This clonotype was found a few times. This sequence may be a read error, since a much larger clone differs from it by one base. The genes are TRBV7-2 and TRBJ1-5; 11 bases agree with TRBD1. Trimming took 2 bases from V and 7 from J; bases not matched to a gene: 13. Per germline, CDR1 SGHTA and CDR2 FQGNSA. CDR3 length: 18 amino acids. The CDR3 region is CASSLSGTGGPRRQPQHF. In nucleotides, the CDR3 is TGTGCCAGCAGCTTATCCGGGACAGGGGGGCCTCGCCGACAGCCCCAGCATTTT.

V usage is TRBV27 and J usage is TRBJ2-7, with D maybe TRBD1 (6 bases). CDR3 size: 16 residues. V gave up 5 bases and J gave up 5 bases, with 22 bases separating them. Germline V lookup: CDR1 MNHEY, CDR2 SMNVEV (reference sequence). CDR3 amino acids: CASSPSTGPTTHEQYF. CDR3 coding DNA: TGTGCCAGCAGTCCGTCGACAGGCCCGACAACCCACGAGCAGTACTTC.

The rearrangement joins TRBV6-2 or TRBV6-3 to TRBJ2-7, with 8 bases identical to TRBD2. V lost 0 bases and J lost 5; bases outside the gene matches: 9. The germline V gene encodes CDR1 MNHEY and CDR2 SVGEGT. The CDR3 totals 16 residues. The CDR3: CASSYSIAGGRNEQYF. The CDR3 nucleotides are TGTGCCAGCAGTTACTCGATCGCGGGAGGACGAAACGAGCAGTACTTC.

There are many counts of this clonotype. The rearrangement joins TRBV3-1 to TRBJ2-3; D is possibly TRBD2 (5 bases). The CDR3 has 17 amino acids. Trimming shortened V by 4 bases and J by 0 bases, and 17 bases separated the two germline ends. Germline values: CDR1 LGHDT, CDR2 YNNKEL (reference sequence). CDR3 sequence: CASSPPRGETSTDTQYF. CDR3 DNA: TGTGCCAGCAGCCCCCCCCGGGGAGAAACTAGCACAGATACGCAGTATTTT.

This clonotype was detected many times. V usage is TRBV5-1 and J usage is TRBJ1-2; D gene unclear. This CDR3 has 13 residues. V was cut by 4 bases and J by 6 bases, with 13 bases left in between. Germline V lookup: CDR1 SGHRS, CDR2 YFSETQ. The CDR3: CASSVGYANGYTF. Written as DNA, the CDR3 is TGCGCCAGCAGCGTAGGGTACGCCAATGGCTACACCTTC.

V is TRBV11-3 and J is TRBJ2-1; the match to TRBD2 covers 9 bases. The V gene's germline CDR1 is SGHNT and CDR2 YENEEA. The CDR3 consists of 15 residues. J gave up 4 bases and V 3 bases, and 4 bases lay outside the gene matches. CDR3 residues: CASSFTSGRYNEQFF. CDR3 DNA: TGTGCCAGCAGCTTCACTAGCGGGCGTTACAATGAGCAGTTCTTC.

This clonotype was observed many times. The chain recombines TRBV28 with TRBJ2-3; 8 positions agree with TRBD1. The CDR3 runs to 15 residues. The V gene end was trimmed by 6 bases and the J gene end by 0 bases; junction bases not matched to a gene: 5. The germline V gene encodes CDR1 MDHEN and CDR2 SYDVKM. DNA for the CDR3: TGTGCCAGCAGCAGGACAGGGACTAGCACAGATACGCAGTATTTT. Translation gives CASSRTGTSTDTQYF.

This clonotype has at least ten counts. CDR3 bases: TGTGCCAGCAGCATACACAGGGTGGGGGATGGCTACACCTTC. It encodes CASSIHRVGDGYTF. V gene TRBV7-2 combines with J gene TRBJ1-2; TRBD1 is a possible D gene (6 bases). The V end was cut by 5 bases, the J end by 6 bases, with 16 bases between. This CDR3 is 14 amino acids long. Germline V gene sequence: CDR1 SGHTA, CDR2 FQGNSA.

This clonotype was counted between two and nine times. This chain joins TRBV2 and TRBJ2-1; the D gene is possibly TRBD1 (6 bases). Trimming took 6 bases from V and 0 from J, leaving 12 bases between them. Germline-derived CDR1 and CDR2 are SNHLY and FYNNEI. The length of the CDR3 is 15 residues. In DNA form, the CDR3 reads TGTGCCAGCAGCCCCGCACAGGGCTCCTACAATGAGCAGTTCTTC. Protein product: CASSPAQGSYNEQFF.